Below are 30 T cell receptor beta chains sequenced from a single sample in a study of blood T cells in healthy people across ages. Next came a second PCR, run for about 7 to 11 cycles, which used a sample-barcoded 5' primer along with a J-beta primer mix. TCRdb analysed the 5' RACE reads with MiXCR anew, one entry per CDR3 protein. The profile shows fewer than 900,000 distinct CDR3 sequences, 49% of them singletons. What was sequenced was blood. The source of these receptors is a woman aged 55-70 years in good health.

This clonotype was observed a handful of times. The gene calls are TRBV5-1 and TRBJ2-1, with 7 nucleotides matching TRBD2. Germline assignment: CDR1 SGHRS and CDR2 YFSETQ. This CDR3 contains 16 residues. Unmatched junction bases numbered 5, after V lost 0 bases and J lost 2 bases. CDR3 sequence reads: CASSLEGGSAYNEQFF. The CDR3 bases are TGCGCCAGCAGCTTGGAGGGCGGGAGCGCCTACAATGAGCAGTTCTTC.

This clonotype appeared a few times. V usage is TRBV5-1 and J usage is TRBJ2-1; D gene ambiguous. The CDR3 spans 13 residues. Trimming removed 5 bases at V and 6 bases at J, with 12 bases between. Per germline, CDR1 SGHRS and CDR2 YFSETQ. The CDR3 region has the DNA TGCGCCAGCAGTAAAGACCCCGCCAATGAGCAGTTCTTC. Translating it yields CASSKDPANEQFF.

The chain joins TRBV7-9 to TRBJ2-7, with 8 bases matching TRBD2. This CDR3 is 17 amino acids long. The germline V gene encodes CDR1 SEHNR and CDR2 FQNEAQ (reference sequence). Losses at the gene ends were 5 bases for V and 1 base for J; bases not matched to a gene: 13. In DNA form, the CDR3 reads TGTGCCAGCAGCCCGGGACTAGTAGGGCTAGGGTCCTACGAGCAGTACTTC. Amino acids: CASSPGLVGLGSYEQYF. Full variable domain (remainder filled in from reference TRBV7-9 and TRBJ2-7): DTGVSQNPRHKITKRGQNVTFRCDPISEHNRLYWYRQTLGQGPEFLTYFQNEAQLEKSRLLSDRFSAERPKGSFSTLEIQRTEQGDSAMYLCASSPGLVGLGSYEQYFGPGTRLTVT.

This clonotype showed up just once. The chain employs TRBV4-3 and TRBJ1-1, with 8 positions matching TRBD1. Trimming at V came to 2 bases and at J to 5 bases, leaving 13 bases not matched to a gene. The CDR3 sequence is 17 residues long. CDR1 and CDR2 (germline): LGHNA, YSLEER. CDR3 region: CASSQIWGGRGQTEAFF. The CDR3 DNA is TGCGCCAGCAGCCAAATATGGGGCGGCAGGGGGCAAACTGAAGCTTTCTTT.

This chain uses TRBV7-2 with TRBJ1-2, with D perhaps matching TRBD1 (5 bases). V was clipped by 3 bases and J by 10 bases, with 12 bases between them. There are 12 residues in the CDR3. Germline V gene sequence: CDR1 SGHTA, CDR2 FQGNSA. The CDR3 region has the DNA TGTGCCAGCAGCTTCCCGGGACTGTCCTACACCTTC. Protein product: CASSFPGLSYTF.

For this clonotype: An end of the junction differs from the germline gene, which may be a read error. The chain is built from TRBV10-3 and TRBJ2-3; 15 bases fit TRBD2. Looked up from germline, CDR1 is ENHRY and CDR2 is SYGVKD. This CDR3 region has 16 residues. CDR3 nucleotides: TGTGCCATCAGGGGGACTAGCGGGAGGCCCACAGGTACGCAGTATTTT. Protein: CAIRGTSGRPTGTQYF.

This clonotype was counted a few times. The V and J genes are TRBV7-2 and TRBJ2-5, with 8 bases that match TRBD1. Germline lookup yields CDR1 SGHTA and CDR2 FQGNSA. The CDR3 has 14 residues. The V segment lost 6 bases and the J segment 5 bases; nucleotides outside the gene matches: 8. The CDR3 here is CASRRQGAAETQYF. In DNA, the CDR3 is TGTGCCAGCAGAAGGCAGGGGGCGGCGGAGACCCAGTACTTC. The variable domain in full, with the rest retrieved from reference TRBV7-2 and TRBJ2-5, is GAGVSQSPSNKVTEKGKDVELRCDPISGHTALYWYRQSLGQGLEFLIYFQGNSAPDKSGLPSDRFSAERTGGSVSTLTIQRTQQEDSAVYLCASRRQGAAETQYFGPGTRLLVL.

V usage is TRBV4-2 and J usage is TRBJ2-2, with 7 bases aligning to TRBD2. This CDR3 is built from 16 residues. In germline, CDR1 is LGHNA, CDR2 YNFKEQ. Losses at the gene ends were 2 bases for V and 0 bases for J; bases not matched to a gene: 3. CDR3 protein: CASSQKRGANTGELFF. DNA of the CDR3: TGTGCCAGCAGCCAAAAGCGGGGCGCGAACACCGGGGAGCTGTTTTTT.

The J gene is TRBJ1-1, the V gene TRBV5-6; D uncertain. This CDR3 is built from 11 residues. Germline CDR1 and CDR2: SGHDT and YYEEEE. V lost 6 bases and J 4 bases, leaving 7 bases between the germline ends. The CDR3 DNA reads TGTGCCAGCAATGTAGGCACTGAAGCTTTCTTT. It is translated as CASNVGTEAFF.

DNA for the CDR3: TGTGCCAGCTCACCACGGGGGGCTAGCAGCCTAAATGAGCAGTTCTTC. Protein sequence: CASSPRGASSLNEQFF. The chain links TRBV18 to TRBJ2-1; D assignment may be TRBD1 or TRBD2 (6 bases each). The CDR3 is made up of 16 amino acids. Germline V gene data show CDR1 as KGHSH and CDR2 as LQKENI. V lost 1 base and J lost 7, with 17 bases in between. The variable domain in full, completed from reference TRBV18 and TRBJ2-1, reads NAGVMQNPRHLVRRRGQEARLRCSPMKGHSHVYWYRQLPEEGLKFMVYLQKENIIDESGMPKERFSAEFPKEGPSILRIQQVVRGDSAAYFCASSPRGASSLNEQFFGPGTRLTVL.

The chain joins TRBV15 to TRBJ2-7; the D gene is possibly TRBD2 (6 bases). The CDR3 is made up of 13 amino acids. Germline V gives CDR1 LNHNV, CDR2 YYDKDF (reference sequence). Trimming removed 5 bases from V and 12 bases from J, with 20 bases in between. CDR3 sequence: CATSVSGPEIVYF. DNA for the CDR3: TGTGCCACCAGCGTAAGCGGGCCCGAGATAGTGTACTTC.

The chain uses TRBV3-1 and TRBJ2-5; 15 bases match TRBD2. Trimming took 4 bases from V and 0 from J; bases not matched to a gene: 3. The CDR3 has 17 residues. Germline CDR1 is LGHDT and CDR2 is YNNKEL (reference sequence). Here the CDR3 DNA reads TGTGCCAGCAGCCGGACTAGCGGGAGGGCCTACCAAGAGACCCAGTACTTC. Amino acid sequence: CASSRTSGRAYQETQYF.

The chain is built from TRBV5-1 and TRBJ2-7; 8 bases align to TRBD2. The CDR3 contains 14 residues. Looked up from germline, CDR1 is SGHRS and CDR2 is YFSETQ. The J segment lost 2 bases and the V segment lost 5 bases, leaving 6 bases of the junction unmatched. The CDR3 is CASSFAGRAYEQYF. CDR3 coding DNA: TGCGCCAGCAGTTTCGCCGGGAGGGCCTACGAGCAGTACTTC.

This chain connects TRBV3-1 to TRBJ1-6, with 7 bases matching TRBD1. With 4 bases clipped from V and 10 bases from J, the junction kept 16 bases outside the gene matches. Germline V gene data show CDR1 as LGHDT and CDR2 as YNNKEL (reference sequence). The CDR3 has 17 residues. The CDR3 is CASSPTGLSARWSPLHF. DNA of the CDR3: TGTGCCAGCAGCCCGACAGGGTTAAGTGCACGCTGGTCACCCCTCCACTTT.

This chain's CDR3 is CASSVSGGAAEAFF. Here the CDR3 DNA reads TGCGCCAGCAGCGTTTCAGGGGGCGCGGCTGAAGCTTTCTTT. V is TRBV5-1 and J is TRBJ1-1, with TRBD1 identical over 8 bases. CDR1 and CDR2 from the germline V gene are SGHRS and YFSETQ. CDR3 length: 14 residues. Trimming cost V 4 bases and J 6 bases; bases outside gene matches: 8.

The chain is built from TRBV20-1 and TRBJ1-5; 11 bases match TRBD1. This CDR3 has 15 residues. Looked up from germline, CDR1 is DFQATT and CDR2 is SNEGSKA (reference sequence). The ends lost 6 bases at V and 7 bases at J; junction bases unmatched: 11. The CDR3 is CSAPGGTGGDQPQHF. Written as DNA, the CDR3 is TGCAGTGCGCCCGGGGGGACAGGGGGAGACCAGCCCCAGCATTTT.

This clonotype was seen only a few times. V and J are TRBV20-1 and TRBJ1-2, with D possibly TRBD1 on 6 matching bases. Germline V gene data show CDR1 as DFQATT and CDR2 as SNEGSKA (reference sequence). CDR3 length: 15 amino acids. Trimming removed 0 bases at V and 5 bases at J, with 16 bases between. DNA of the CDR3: TGCAGTGCTAGAGATCGGTTAGGGGGTGGGTATGGCTACACCTTC. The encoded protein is CSARDRLGGGYGYTF.

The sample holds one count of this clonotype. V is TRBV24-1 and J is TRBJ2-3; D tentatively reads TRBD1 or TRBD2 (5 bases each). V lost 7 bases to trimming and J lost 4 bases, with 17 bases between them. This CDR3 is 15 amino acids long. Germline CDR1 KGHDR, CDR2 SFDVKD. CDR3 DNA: TGTGCCACCAGCGAGGGGCAGGTCAGCGCAGATACGCAGTATTTT. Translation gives CATSEGQVSADTQYF.

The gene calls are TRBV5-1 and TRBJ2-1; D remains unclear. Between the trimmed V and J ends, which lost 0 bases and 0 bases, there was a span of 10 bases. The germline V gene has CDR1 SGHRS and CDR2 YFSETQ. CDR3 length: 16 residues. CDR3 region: CASSLGVASSYNEQFF. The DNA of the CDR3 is TGCGCCAGCAGCTTGGGGGTGGCTAGCTCCTACAATGAGCAGTTCTTC.

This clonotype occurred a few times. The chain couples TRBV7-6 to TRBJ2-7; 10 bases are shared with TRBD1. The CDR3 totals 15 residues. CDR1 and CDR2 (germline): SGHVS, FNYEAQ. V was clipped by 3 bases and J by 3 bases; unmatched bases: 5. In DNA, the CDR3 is TGTGCCAGCAGCTTGGGACAGGGGATATTCTACGAGCAGTACTTC. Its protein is CASSLGQGIFYEQYF.

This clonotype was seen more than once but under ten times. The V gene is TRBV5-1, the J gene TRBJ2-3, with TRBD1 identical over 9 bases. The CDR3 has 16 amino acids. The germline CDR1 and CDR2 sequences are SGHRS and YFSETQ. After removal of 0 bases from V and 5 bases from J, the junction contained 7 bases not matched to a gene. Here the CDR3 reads CASSLEGTGNIDTQYF. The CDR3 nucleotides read TGCGCCAGCAGCTTGGAGGGGACAGGGAATATAGATACGCAGTATTTT. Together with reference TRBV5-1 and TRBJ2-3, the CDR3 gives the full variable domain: KAGVTQTPRYLIKTRGQQVTLSCSPISGHRSVSWYQQTPGQGLQFLFEYFSETQRNKGNFPGRFSGRQFSNSRSEMNVSTLELGDSALYLCASSLEGTGNIDTQYFGPGTRLTVL.

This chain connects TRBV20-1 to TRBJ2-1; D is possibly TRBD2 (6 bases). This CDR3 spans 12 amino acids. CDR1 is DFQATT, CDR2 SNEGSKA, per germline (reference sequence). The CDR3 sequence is CSGGGLYNEQFF. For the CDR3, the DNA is TGCAGCGGTGGGGGGTTGTACAATGAGCAGTTCTTC.

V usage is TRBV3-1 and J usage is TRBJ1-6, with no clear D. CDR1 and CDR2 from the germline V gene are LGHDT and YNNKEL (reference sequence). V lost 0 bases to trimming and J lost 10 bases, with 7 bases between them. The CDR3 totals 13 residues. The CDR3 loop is CASSQDWVSPLHF. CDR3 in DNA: TGTGCCAGCAGCCAAGATTGGGTGTCACCCCTCCACTTT.

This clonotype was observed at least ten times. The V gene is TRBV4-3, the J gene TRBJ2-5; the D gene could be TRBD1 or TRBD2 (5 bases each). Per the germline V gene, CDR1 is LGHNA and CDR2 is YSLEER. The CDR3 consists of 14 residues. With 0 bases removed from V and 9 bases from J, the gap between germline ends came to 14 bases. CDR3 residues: CASSQDASVGAQYF. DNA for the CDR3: TGCGCCAGCAGCCAAGACGCCTCGGTGGGGGCCCAGTACTTC.

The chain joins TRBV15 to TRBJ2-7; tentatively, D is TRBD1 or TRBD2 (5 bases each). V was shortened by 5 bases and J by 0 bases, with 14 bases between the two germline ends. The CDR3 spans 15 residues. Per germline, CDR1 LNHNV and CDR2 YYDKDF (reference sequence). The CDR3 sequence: CATSSRDGNSYEQYF. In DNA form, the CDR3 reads TGTGCCACCAGCTCGAGGGACGGGAACTCCTACGAGCAGTACTTC.

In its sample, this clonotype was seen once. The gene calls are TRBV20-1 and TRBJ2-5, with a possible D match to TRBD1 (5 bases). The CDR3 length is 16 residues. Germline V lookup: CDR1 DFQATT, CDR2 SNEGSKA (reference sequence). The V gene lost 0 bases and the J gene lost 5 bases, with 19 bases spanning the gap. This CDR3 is CSARDLRGRVVETQYF. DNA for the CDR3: TGCAGTGCTAGAGATCTTAGGGGCAGGGTGGTGGAGACCCAGTACTTC.

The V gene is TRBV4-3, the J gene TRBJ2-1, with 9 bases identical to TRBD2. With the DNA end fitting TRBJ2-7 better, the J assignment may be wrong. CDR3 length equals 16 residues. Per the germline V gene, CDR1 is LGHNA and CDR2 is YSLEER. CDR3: CASSQAGIAGDYEQYF. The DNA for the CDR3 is TGCGCCAGCAGCCAAGCGGGGATAGCGGGAGATTACGAGCAGTACTTC.

CDR3 in DNA: TGTGCCAGCAGGCTCCGGAGATATACAGGGAATAATTCACCCCTCCACTTT. Translated: CASRLRRYTGNNSPLHF. V gene TRBV27 combines with J gene TRBJ1-6, with a weak D call TRBD1 (6 bases). Between the trimmed V and J ends, which lost 6 bases and 5 bases, there was a span of 20 bases. This CDR3 is 17 amino acids long. Germline CDR1 is MNHEY and CDR2 is SMNVEV (reference sequence).

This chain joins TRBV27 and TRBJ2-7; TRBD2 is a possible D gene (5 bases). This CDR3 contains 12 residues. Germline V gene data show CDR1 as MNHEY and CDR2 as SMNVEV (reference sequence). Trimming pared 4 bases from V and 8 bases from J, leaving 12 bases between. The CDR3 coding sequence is TGTGCCAGCAGTTACGAGGGCAGACAGCAGTACTTC. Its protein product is CASSYEGRQQYF.

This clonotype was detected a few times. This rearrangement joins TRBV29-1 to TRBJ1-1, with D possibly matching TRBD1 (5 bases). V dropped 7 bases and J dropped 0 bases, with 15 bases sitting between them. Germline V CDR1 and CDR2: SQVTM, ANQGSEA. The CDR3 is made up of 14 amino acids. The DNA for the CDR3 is TGCAGCGCGGGACCTCCGGTCATGAACACTGAAGCTTTCTTT. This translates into CSAGPPVMNTEAFF.